The 30 T cell receptor beta chains below come from one sample, sequenced in a study of T cell responses to AZD1222 COVID-19 vaccine. TCRdb's table, derived via immunoSEQ multiplex PCR, lists solely in-frame clones and lacks some. This table holds some 60,000 clones, about 88% found once. Sequenced here: peripheral blood, sampled 28 days after the second AZD1222 dose. All receptors come from an adult who received the AZD1222 COVID-19 vaccine.

The chain recombines TRBV5-1 with TRBJ1-4; 9 bases are a match to TRBD1. This CDR3 region has 15 residues. The germline CDR1 and CDR2 sequences are SGHRS and YFSETQ. With 0 bases clipped from V and 5 bases from J, the junction kept 2 bases outside the gene matches. The CDR3 loop reads CASSLAGTGNEKLFF. CDR3 nucleotide sequence: TGCGCCAGCAGCTTGGCAGGGACAGGGAATGAAAAACTGTTTTTT.

In nucleotides, the CDR3 is TGTGCCAGCAGTGATTGGGTGTCGGACAGGCGGTCCTACGAGCAGTACTTC. Amino acid sequence: CASSDWVSDRRSYEQYF. The rearrangement uses TRBV6-1 and TRBJ2-7, with TRBD1 matching 7 bases. Germline V gene data show CDR1 as MNHNS and CDR2 as SASEGT. Trimming removed 3 bases from V and 1 base from J; junction bases left unmatched: 12. The CDR3 loop spans 17 amino acids.

This clone came up once. The chain joins TRBV6-1 to TRBJ1-2; D is ambiguous. The CDR3 totals 15 residues. Trimming left V 0 bases short and J 4 bases short, with 12 bases between. Per the germline V gene, CDR1 is MNHNS and CDR2 is SASEGT. This CDR3 is CASSEAPRPSYGYTF. CDR3 sequence (DNA): TGTGCCAGCAGTGAAGCCCCTCGGCCGAGCTATGGCTACACCTTC.

The gene calls are TRBV5-4 and TRBJ2-1; no reliable D call. The CDR3 sequence is 14 residues long. Per germline, CDR1 SGHNT and CDR2 YYREEE (reference sequence). Trimming pared 7 bases from V and 0 bases from J, leaving 11 bases between. The CDR3 bases are TGTGCCAGCGGAAGTTTCAGCTCCTACAATGAGCAGTTCTTC. It codes for CASGSFSSYNEQFF.

The rearrangement uses TRBV12-5 and TRBJ1-5; D is ambiguous. V gave up 2 bases and J gave up 5 bases, with 22 bases separating them. Germline V gene sequence: CDR1 LGHNT, CDR2 FRNRAP. The CDR3 extends over 18 amino acids. CDR3 sequence (DNA): TGTGCTAGTGGTTTGCCAAAACTAGTCCAAGGTGGCTATCAGCCCCAGCATTTT. This encodes CASGLPKLVQGGYQPQHF. Combining the CDR3 with reference TRBV12-5 and TRBJ1-5 gives the whole variable domain DARVTQTPRHKVTEMGQEVTMRCQPILGHNTVFWYRQTMMQGLELLAYFRNRAPLDDSGMPKDRFSAEMPDATLATLKIQPSEPRDSAVYFCASGLPKLVQGGYQPQHFGDGTRLSIL.

This clone is a singleton in its sample. The chain employs TRBV7-9 and TRBJ2-2, with 10 bases aligning to TRBD1. CDR3 length: 17 residues. J lost 9 bases, V lost 6 bases, and 16 bases had no gene match. Germline assignment: CDR1 SEHNR and CDR2 FQNEAQ (reference sequence). DNA of the CDR3: TGTGCCAGCAGTTCTACCGGGACAGGGGTCCTTCACCGGGAGCTGTTTTTT. Translation gives CASSSTGTGVLHRELFF.

This clone was seen once. V gene TRBV24-1 combines with J gene TRBJ2-1; 7 positions agree with TRBD1. The CDR3 is 16 amino acids. Trimming removed 4 bases from V and 8 bases from J; junction bases left unmatched: 13. Looked up from germline, CDR1 is KGHDR and CDR2 is SFDVKD. The CDR3 here is CATSDPTTGSWDEQFF. The CDR3 coding sequence is TGTGCCACCAGTGACCCTACGACAGGGTCTTGGGATGAGCAGTTCTTC.

V gene TRBV10-3 combines with J gene TRBJ2-7; TRBD1 matches 7 bases. Germline V gene sequence: CDR1 ENHRY, CDR2 SYGVKD. The CDR3 has 19 residues. V gave up 3 bases and J gave up 3 bases; unmatched junction bases: 20. The CDR3 nucleotides are TGTGCCATCAGTGATACGACAGGGTGGGCAACCAACCGAAACTACGAGCAGTACTTC. This gives the protein CAISDTTGWATNRNYEQYF.

The chain couples TRBV28 to TRBJ1-5; tentatively, D is TRBD1 (5 bases). The germline V gene has CDR1 MDHEN and CDR2 SYDVKM. Trimming left V 5 bases short and J 7 bases short, with 9 bases between. The CDR3 runs 12 residues. Here the CDR3 DNA reads TGTGCCAGCAGTACGAGGGGCCAGCCCCAGCATTTT. This sequence encodes CASSTRGQPQHF.

This sequence joins TRBV24-1 and TRBJ1-2; no definite D call. This CDR3 spans 12 amino acids. Trimming left V 1 base short and J 6 bases short, with 5 bases between. Germline V gene lookup returns CDR1 KGHDR and CDR2 SFDVKD. CDR3 bases: TGTGCCACCAGTGATTTAGCTGATGGCTACACCTTC. This translates into CATSDLADGYTF.

The V gene is TRBV28, the J gene TRBJ1-6, with unresolved D. V lost 6 bases and J 10 bases, leaving 13 bases between the germline ends. The CDR3 is 13 amino acids. CDR1 is MDHEN and CDR2 is SYDVKM in the germline V gene. CDR3 sequence reads: CASSPVGKSPLHF. For the CDR3, the DNA is TGTGCCAGCAGCCCAGTGGGGAAATCACCCCTCCACTTT.

The V gene is TRBV12-3 or TRBV12-4, the J gene TRBJ1-6; D ambiguous. There are 13 residues in the CDR3. V was shortened by 3 bases and J by 9 bases, with 9 bases between the two germline ends. The CDR3 here is CASSFGRLSPLHF. The CDR3 region has the DNA TGTGCCAGCAGTTTTGGCAGACTTTCACCCCTCCACTTT.

This chain links TRBV6-5 with TRBJ1-5; no reliable D call. V lost 6 bases and J lost 6, with 15 bases in between. Germline lookup yields CDR1 MNHEY and CDR2 SVGAGI. This CDR3 region has 14 residues. The CDR3, as DNA: TGTGCCAGCAGAACCCTTAGCGGAGGTCAGCCCCAGCATTTT. Encoded protein: CASRTLSGGQPQHF.

The rearrangement joins TRBV5-1 to TRBJ1-3; TRBD1 matches 8 bases. The CDR3 runs 12 residues. Germline V gene data show CDR1 as SGHRS and CDR2 as YFSETQ. V lost 5 bases, J lost 7 bases, and 2 bases stayed unmatched. CDR3 loop: CASSDRGNTIYF. CDR3 nucleotides: TGCGCCAGCAGTGACAGGGGCAACACCATATATTTT.

The chain recombines TRBV2 with TRBJ1-4; D not certain. The CDR3 length is 12 residues. V was trimmed by 2 bases and J by 7 bases, leaving 5 bases between them. Germline V gives CDR1 SNHLY, CDR2 FYNNEI. Written as DNA, the CDR3 is TGTGCCAGCAGTGAATCGGCTGAAAAACTGTTTTTT. This encodes CASSESAEKLFF.

V is TRBV7-9 and J is TRBJ1-5; 7 bases match TRBD1. The CDR3 loop spans 16 amino acids. The V segment lost 1 base and the J segment 2 bases; nucleotides outside the gene matches: 5. From germline, CDR1 is SEHNR and CDR2 FQNEAQ (reference sequence). The CDR3 region is CASSLGGGSGNQPQHF. DNA for the CDR3: TGTGCCAGCAGCTTAGGAGGGGGCTCGGGCAATCAGCCCCAGCATTTT.

The gene calls are TRBV7-6 and TRBJ1-1; 11 nucleotides agree with TRBD1. The germline CDR1 and CDR2 sequences are SGHVS and FNYEAQ. Losses at the gene ends were 5 bases for V and 5 bases for J; bases not matched to a gene: 10. CDR3 length equals 16 residues. DNA of the CDR3: TGTGCCAGCAGCCTAAATCCGGGACAGGGGGGTACTGAAGCTTTCTTT. Translating it yields CASSLNPGQGGTEAFF.

The chain couples TRBV27 to TRBJ1-2; a weak D match, TRBD1 (6 bases). Trimming removed 3 bases from V and 4 bases from J, with 9 bases in between. The V gene's germline CDR1 is MNHEY and CDR2 SMNVEV (reference sequence). The CDR3 loop spans 13 amino acids. The CDR3 region is CASSFGGAYGYTF. CDR3 coding DNA: TGTGCCAGCAGTTTCGGGGGCGCCTATGGCTACACCTTC.

V gene TRBV18 combines with J gene TRBJ1-1, with 7 positions matching TRBD1. CDR1 is KGHSH, CDR2 LQKENI, per germline. CDR3 length: 15 amino acids. V dropped 6 bases and J dropped 6; count of bases not matched to a gene: 13. CDR3 loop: CASSLLRQGLPEAFF. The CDR3 DNA sequence: TGTGCCAGCTCTCTCCTTCGACAGGGCCTCCCTGAAGCTTTCTTT.

This clone is a singleton in its sample. The chain couples TRBV2 to TRBJ2-5, with no clear D. The CDR3 runs to 13 residues. Germline CDR1 reads SNHLY; CDR2 reads FYNNEI. Between the trimmed V and J ends, which lost 2 bases and 5 bases, there was a span of 9 bases. The CDR3 DNA reads TGTGCCAGCAGTGAACAGCCCCAGGAGACCCAGTACTTC. Protein: CASSEQPQETQYF. Full variable domain (missing parts from reference TRBV2 and TRBJ2-5): EPEVTQTPSHQVTQMGQEVILRCVPISNHLYFYWYRQILGQKVEFLVSFYNNEISEKSEIFDDQFSVERPDGSNFTLKIRSTKLEDSAMYFCASSEQPQETQYFGPGTRLLVL.

This clone was observed a few times. The V gene is TRBV2, the J gene TRBJ1-1; the D is unclear. Between the trimmed V and J ends, which lost 7 bases and 6 bases, there was a span of 12 bases. This CDR3 is built from 12 residues. The V gene's germline CDR1 is SNHLY and CDR2 FYNNEI. CDR3 nucleotide sequence: TGTGCCAGCACCCGGGATGGATCTGAAGCTTTCTTT. This sequence encodes CASTRDGSEAFF.

In the case of this clone: The DNA is left out, because the CDR3 cannot be placed on it with certainty; the CDR3 is given as TCRdb lists it. J is TRBJ1-1 and V is TRBV28; TRBD1 is the table's D call, not checked against the DNA. Counting both end residues, the CDR3 totals 14 amino acids. Germline V gives CDR1 MDHEN, CDR2 SYDVKM. The CDR3 loop reads CASILGQGWTEAFF.

This chain connects TRBV29-1 to TRBJ1-1; no clear D gene. This CDR3 is built from 11 residues. The germline V and J ends were trimmed by 4 bases and 10 bases, with 13 bases remaining between them. Germline CDR1 SQVTM, CDR2 ANQGSEA. The CDR3 DNA follows: TGCAGCGTTGCACAACAACAGTTAGCTTTCTTT. Translated, it gives CSVAQQQLAFF.

This sequence joins TRBV7-8 and TRBJ2-6; TRBD1 matches at 10 bases. The trim removed 5 bases at V and 0 bases at J, leaving 7 bases unmatched. The CDR3 runs 18 residues. Germline V gives CDR1 SGHVS, CDR2 FQNEAQ. The CDR3 nucleotides read TGTGCCAGCAGCCTAACCGGGACAGGGGCCTCTGGGGCCAACGTCCTGACTTTC. Translating it yields CASSLTGTGASGANVLTF.

V gene TRBV19 combines with J gene TRBJ2-3, with D hard to call. CDR3 length: 13 residues. Per the germline V gene, CDR1 is LNHDA and CDR2 is SQIVND (reference sequence). The ends were cut back, 11 bases at V and 6 bases at J, with 18 bases in the middle. CDR3 DNA sequence: TGTGCCTGCAGAGGCTATGACTCTGATACGCAGTATTTT. It encodes CACRGYDSDTQYF.

The chain has TRBV11-1 and TRBJ2-2; D is possibly TRBD1 (5 bases). V lost 5 bases, J lost 5 bases, and 15 bases lay in between. The CDR3 length is 15 residues. Per the germline V gene, CDR1 is SGHAT and CDR2 is FQDESV (reference sequence). This CDR3 is CASSLGVKGTGELFF. The CDR3 DNA sequence: TGTGCCAGCAGCCTCGGCGTTAAGGGGACCGGGGAGCTGTTTTTT. Full variable domain (remainder filled in from reference TRBV11-1 and TRBJ2-2): EAEVAQSPRYKITEKSQAVAFWCDPISGHATLYWYRQILGQGPELLVQFQDESVVDDSQLPKDRFSAERLKGVDSTLKIQPAELGDSAMYLCASSLGVKGTGELFFGEGSRLTVL.

The DNA of the CDR3 is TGTGCCAGCAGCCCGAGCCGCCCAGGGGCGGGGAAACTGTTTTTT. Residues: CASSPSRPGAGKLFF. This chain connects TRBV9 to TRBJ1-4; D is possibly TRBD1 (6 bases). This CDR3 spans 15 amino acids. The germline gives CDR1 SGDLS, CDR2 YYNGEE. Trimming cost V 4 bases and J 11 bases, with 21 bases left between them.

The chain carries TRBV5-4 and TRBJ2-3, with D possibly being TRBD1 or TRBD2 (7 bases each). Germline CDR1 reads SGHNT; CDR2 reads YYREEE (reference sequence). The CDR3 contains 16 residues. V lost 0 bases and J lost 0, with 11 bases in between. DNA of the CDR3: TGTGCCAGCAGCTTGGCCAGGGGGGGTAGCACAGATACGCAGTATTTT. Amino acids: CASSLARGGSTDTQYF. The whole variable domain, remainder taken from reference TRBV5-4 and TRBJ2-3, is ETGVTQSPTHLIKTRGQQVTLRCSSQSGHNTVSWYQQALGQGPQFIFQYYREEENGRGNFPPRFSGLQFPNYSSELNVNALELDDSALYLCASSLARGGSTDTQYFGPGTRLTVL.

The chain links TRBV6-4 to TRBJ1-6; D is unclear. The germline gives CDR1 MRHNA, CDR2 SNTAGT. Trimming stripped 6 bases from V and 4 bases from J, with 13 bases between. CDR3 length equals 15 residues. CDR3 in amino acids: CASRGSSSYNSPLHF. The CDR3 DNA reads TGTGCCAGCAGGGGGTCGAGTTCTTATAATTCACCCCTCCACTTT.

The chain is built from TRBV29-1 and TRBJ2-7; TRBD1 agrees at 7 bases. The V gene end was trimmed by 5 bases and the J gene end by 2 bases; junction bases not matched to a gene: 6. The germline V gene encodes CDR1 SQVTM and CDR2 ANQGSEA. This CDR3 has 13 amino acids. CDR3 coding DNA: TGCAGCGTTCTACAGGGACAGACCTACGAGCAGTACTTC. This codes for CSVLQGQTYEQYF.